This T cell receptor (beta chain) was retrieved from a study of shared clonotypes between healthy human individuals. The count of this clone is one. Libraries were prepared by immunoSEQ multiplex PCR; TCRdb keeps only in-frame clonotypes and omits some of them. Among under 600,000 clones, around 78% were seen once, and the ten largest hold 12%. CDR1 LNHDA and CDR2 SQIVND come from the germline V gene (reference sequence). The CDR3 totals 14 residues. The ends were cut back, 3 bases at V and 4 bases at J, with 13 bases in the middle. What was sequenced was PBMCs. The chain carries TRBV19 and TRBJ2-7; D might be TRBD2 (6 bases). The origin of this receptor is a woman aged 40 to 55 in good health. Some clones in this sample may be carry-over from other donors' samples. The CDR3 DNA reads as TGTGCCAGTAGTATGGCGGGACGGTGGTACGAGCAGTACTTC. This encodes CASSMAGRWYEQYF.